This T cell receptor beta chain is from a study of OX40 agonist ivuxolimab in advanced cancers. In the study overall: The patients' treatment was ivuxolimab, an agonistic anti-OX40 (CD134) antibody.

Prior autoimmune disease or systemic immunosuppression barred patients. CDR1 and CDR2 from the germline V gene are SEHNR and FQNEAQ (reference sequence). The length of the CDR3 is 15 residues. V was clipped by 4 bases and J by 6 bases; unmatched bases: 10. Produced via immunoSEQ multiplex PCR; TCRdb's table is partial and in-frame only. The sample has some 70,000 clones; around 86% are singletons. The source was CD4+ or CD8+ T cells sorted from blood, collected in a trial of the OX40 agonist ivuxolimab. The rearrangement links TRBV7-9 to TRBJ2-3; 7 bases match TRBD2. This TCR was sampled from an adult with an advanced solid tumor such as melanoma, head and neck, liver or kidney cancer. CDR3 bases: TGTGCCAGCAGCTCCGCGCGGGAGTTCGGGGATACGCAGTATTTT. Residues: CASSSAREFGDTQYF.